This T cell receptor beta chain was profiled in a study of T cell responses to AZD1222 COVID-19 vaccine. The CDR3 is 14 amino acids. J gave up 7 bases and V 2 bases, and 7 bases lay outside the gene matches. CDR1 and CDR2 from the germline V gene are LGHNA and YSLEER. The repertoire was sequenced with immunoSEQ multiplex PCR; TCRdb's copy has only in-frame clones and lacks some. The sample has some 96,000 clones; about 87% are singletons. The source was peripheral blood, collected on day 0 of AZD1222 vaccination. This TCR was recovered from an adult in good health. The chain has TRBV4-3 and TRBJ1-2, with 7 nucleotides matching TRBD1. CDR3: CASSQLDREIGYTF. The DNA for the CDR3 is TGCGCCAGCAGCCAACTCGACAGGGAGATTGGCTACACCTTC.